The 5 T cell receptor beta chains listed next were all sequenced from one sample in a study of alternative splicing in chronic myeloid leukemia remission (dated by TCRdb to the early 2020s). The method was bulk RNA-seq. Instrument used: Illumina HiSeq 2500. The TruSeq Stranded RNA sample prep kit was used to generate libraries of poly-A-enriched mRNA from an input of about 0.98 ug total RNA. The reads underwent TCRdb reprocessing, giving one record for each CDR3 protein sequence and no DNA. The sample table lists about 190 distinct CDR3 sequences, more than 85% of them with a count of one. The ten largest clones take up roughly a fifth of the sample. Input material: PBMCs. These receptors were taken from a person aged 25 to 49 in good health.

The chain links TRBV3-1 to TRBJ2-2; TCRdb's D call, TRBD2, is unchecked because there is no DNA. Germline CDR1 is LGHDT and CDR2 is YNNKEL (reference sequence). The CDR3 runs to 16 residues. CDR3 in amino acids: CASSQDGLTNTGELFF.

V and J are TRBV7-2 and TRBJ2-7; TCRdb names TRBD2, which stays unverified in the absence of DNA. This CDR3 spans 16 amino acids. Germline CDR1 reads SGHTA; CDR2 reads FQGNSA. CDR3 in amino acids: CASSLKGGLAVLEQYF.

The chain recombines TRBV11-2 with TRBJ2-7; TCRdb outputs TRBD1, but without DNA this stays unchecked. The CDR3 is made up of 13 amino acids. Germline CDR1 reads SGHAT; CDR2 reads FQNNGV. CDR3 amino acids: CASSRDRDYEQYF.

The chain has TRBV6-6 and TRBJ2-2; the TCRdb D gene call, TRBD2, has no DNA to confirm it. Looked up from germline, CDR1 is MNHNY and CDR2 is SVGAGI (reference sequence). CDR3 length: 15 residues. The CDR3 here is CASSPTGGTTGELFF.

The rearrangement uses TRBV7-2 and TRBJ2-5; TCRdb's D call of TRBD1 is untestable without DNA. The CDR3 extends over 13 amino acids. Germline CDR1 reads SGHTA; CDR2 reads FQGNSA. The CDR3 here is CASNGARQETQYF. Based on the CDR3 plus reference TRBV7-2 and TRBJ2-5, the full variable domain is GAGVSQSPSNKVTEKGKDVELRCDPISGHTALYWYRQSLGQGLEFLIYFQGNSAPDKSGLPSDRFSAERTGGSVSTLTIQRTQQEDSAVYLCASNGARQETQYFGPGTRLLVL.